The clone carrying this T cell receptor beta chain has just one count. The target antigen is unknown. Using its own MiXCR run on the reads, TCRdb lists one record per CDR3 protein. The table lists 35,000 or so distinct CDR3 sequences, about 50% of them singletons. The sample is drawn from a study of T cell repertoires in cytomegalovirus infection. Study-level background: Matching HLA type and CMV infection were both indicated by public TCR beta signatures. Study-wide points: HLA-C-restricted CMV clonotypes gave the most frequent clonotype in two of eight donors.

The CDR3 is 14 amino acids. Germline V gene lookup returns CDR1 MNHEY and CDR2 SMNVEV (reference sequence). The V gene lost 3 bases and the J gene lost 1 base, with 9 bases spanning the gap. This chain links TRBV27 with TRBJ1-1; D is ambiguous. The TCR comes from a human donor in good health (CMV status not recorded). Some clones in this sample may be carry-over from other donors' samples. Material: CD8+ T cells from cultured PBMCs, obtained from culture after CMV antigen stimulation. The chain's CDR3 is CASSFRSPNTEAFF. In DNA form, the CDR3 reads TGTGCCAGCAGTTTTCGGTCCCCGAACACTGAAGCTTTCTTT.